This T cell receptor (beta chain) emerged from a study of T-cell reconstitution after alpha-beta-depleted transplantation in children. The authors prepared the TCRbeta library with unique molecular identifiers. TCRdb re-called the PCR reads with MiXCR, one entry per CDR3 protein. In the table there are hundreds of thousands of distinct CDR3 sequences, roughly a tenth of which are singletons. The CDR3 runs 15 residues. CDR1 is MNHEY, CDR2 SMNVEV, per germline (reference sequence). V dropped 7 bases and J dropped 6; count of bases not matched to a gene: 9. This clonotype was counted between two and nine times.

This specimen was PBMCs from the stem cell graft donor, taken from the stem cell graft. The chain links TRBV27 to TRBJ2-3, with TRBD2 matching over 11 bases. The clonotype comes from a human donor who donated a stem cell graft to a child with acute lymphoblastic leukemia. CDR3 sequence reads: CASKTSGGPLDTQYF. The CDR3 coding sequence is TGTGCCAGCAAAACTAGCGGGGGCCCGTTGGATACGCAGTATTTT.